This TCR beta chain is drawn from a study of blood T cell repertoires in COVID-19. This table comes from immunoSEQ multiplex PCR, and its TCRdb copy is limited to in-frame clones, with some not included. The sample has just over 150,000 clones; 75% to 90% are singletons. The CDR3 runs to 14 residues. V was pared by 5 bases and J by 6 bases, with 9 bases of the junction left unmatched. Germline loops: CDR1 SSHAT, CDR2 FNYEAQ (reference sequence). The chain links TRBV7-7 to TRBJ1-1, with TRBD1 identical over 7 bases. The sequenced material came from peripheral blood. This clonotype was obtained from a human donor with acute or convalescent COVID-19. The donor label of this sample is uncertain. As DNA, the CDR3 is TGTGCCAGCAGCCCTTCGACAGGGTGGGCTGAAGCTTTCTTT. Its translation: CASSPSTGWAEAFF.